The next 17 T cell receptor beta chains were all read from a single sample in a study of cytomegalovirus exposure and HLA in healthy donors. Primers included in the PCR were 60 Vbeta and 13 Jbeta primers. The data were produced by immunoSEQ multiplex PCR, yet TCRdb's version contains in-frame clones alone and is incomplete. The sample has 130,000 or so clones, 70% to 85% seen once. Sequences were obtained from PBMCs. These receptors were obtained from a man aged 18 to 35 in good health and CMV-seronegative.

The chain uses TRBV18 and TRBJ1-3, with TRBD1 matching over 7 bases. Germline loops: CDR1 KGHSH, CDR2 LQKENI. The CDR3 extends over 14 amino acids. Trimming at V came to 4 bases and at J to 1 base, leaving 1 base not matched to a gene. Here the CDR3 DNA reads TGTGCCAGCTCACAGGGGGCATCTGGAAACACCATATATTTT. Residues: CASSQGASGNTIYF.

The rearrangement joins TRBV7-8 to TRBJ2-3; D unresolved. There are 13 residues in the CDR3. Germline values: CDR1 SGHVS, CDR2 FQNEAQ. With 0 bases removed from V and 4 bases from J, the gap between germline ends came to 5 bases. The CDR3 sequence is CASSLASSDTQYF. CDR3 DNA: TGTGCCAGCAGCTTAGCCTCTTCAGATACGCAGTATTTT.

The V and J genes are TRBV15 and TRBJ2-7; 8 bases fit TRBD1. J gave up 5 bases and V 8 bases, and 8 bases lay outside the gene matches. The CDR3 is 13 residues long. The germline V gene has CDR1 LNHNV and CDR2 YYDKDF (reference sequence). CDR3 sequence (DNA): TGTGCCACCCAGGACAGGGAGAATAACGAGCAGTACTTC. Translation gives CATQDRENNEQYF.

The rearrangement joins TRBV19 to TRBJ2-3, with D possibly TRBD1 on 5 matching bases. V gave up 6 bases and J gave up 6 bases, with 10 bases separating them. There are 12 residues in the CDR3. Looked up from germline, CDR1 is LNHDA and CDR2 is SQIVND (reference sequence). The CDR3 nucleotides read TGTGCCAGTAGCCCCAGGGCGGATACGCAGTATTTT. Its protein is CASSPRADTQYF.

This chain uses TRBV2 with TRBJ2-7; D unresolved. V shed 0 bases and J shed 3 bases, with 15 bases lying between them. This CDR3 contains 16 residues. The germline gives CDR1 SNHLY, CDR2 FYNNEI. The CDR3 loop reads CASSEARGGDRYEQYF. CDR3 DNA sequence: TGTGCCAGCAGTGAAGCGCGTGGTGGAGACCGCTACGAGCAGTACTTC.

J is TRBJ2-7 and V is TRBV27, with TRBD2 matching 10 bases. The CDR3 spans 18 residues. CDR1 and CDR2 from the germline V gene are MNHEY and SMNVEV (reference sequence). After removal of 4 bases from V and 2 bases from J, the junction contained 14 bases not matched to a gene. In nucleotides, the CDR3 is TGTGCCAGCAGTTCACTTAGCGGGGGGACATCTGGCACCTACGAGCAGTACTTC. Amino acid sequence: CASSSLSGGTSGTYEQYF.

This chain uses TRBV2 with TRBJ1-1, with 7 bases matching TRBD1. J gave up 0 bases and V 6 bases, and 4 bases lay outside the gene matches. This CDR3 is built from 14 residues. CDR1 and CDR2 from the germline V gene are SNHLY and FYNNEI. CDR3 sequence reads: CASRAQGMNTEAFF. Here the CDR3 DNA reads TGTGCCAGCAGGGCACAGGGGATGAACACTGAAGCTTTCTTT.

This chain links TRBV6-5 with TRBJ1-2, with D possibly matching TRBD1 (5 bases). V shed 0 bases and J shed 4 bases, with 12 bases lying between them. There are 15 residues in the CDR3. CDR1 is MNHEY, CDR2 SVGAGI, per germline. The CDR3 loop reads CASSYSAGGLYGYTF. The CDR3 DNA reads as TGTGCCAGCAGTTACTCTGCGGGGGGACTCTATGGCTACACCTTC.

The rearrangement joins TRBV5-1 to TRBJ1-1, with D possibly TRBD1 on 6 matching bases. CDR1 is SGHRS, CDR2 YFSETQ, per germline. The CDR3 contains 15 residues. V was shortened by 1 base and J by 1 base, with 11 bases between the two germline ends. For the CDR3, the DNA is TGCGCCAGCAGCTTGTTGACAGGAGCGAACACTGAAGCTTTCTTT. As protein: CASSLLTGANTEAFF.

V usage is TRBV5-1 and J usage is TRBJ2-6; TRBD2 is a possible D gene (6 bases). The CDR3 length is 17 residues. Germline V gives CDR1 SGHRS, CDR2 YFSETQ. V was clipped by 3 bases and J by 0 bases, with 13 bases between them. CDR3 DNA: TGCGCCAGCAGCTCCTCAAGCGGGTACTCTGGGGCCAACGTCCTGACTTTC. Its translation: CASSSSSGYSGANVLTF. The full variable domain, in which reference TRBV5-1 and TRBJ2-6 provide the parts outside the CDR3, is KAGVTQTPRYLIKTRGQQVTLSCSPISGHRSVSWYQQTPGQGLQFLFEYFSETQRNKGNFPGRFSGRQFSNSRSEMNVSTLELGDSALYLCASSSSSGYSGANVLTFGAGSRLTVL.

The chain links TRBV18 to TRBJ2-5; 11 positions match TRBD2. J lost 5 bases, V lost 3 bases, and 8 bases had no gene match. CDR1 is KGHSH, CDR2 LQKENI, per germline. The CDR3 sequence is 16 residues long. CDR3 sequence reads: CASSPVTSGMRETQYF. The CDR3 DNA reads as TGTGCCAGCTCACCGGTGACTAGCGGGATGAGGGAGACCCAGTACTTC.

The V gene is TRBV6-5, the J gene TRBJ2-1; possible D gene TRBD2, 5 bases. The germline gives CDR1 MNHEY, CDR2 SVGAGI. The V end was cut by 6 bases, the J end by 0 bases, with 12 bases between. The CDR3 totals 15 residues. CDR3 residues: CASRPQAGSYNEQFF. CDR3 DNA: TGTGCCAGCAGACCGCAGGCGGGCTCCTACAATGAGCAGTTCTTC.

CDR3 nucleotide sequence: TGTGCCAGCAGCGGAGGCTGGGACTTCTCCTACGAGCAGTACTTC. Its protein product is CASSGGWDFSYEQYF. This rearrangement joins TRBV9 to TRBJ2-7, with D tentatively TRBD2 (6 bases). Germline CDR1 is SGDLS and CDR2 is YYNGEE. The ends were cut back, 3 bases at V and 0 bases at J, with 13 bases in the middle. This CDR3 is built from 15 residues.

The chain combines TRBV14 with TRBJ2-1; D is undetermined. The V end was cut by 3 bases, the J end by 7 bases, with 4 bases between. There are 11 residues in the CDR3. Germline assignment: CDR1 SGHDN and CDR2 FVKESK. The CDR3 region has the DNA TGTGCCAGCAGCCACCTTAATGAGCAGTTCTTC. This gives the protein CASSHLNEQFF.

This chain connects TRBV6-1 to TRBJ2-7; TRBD1 might be the D (6 bases). The CDR3 is 14 residues long. Germline lookup yields CDR1 MNHNS and CDR2 SASEGT. Trimming stripped 2 bases from V and 3 bases from J, with 11 bases between. The CDR3 protein is CASSEMTQGYEQYF. The CDR3 DNA sequence: TGTGCCAGCAGTGAAATGACACAGGGCTACGAGCAGTACTTC.

Here the CDR3 reads CATSRLQGSSNQPQHF. The CDR3 DNA sequence: TGTGCCACCAGCAGACTACAGGGGAGTAGCAATCAGCCCCAGCATTTT. The chain carries TRBV15 and TRBJ1-5; 7 bases match TRBD1. Germline values: CDR1 LNHNV, CDR2 YYDKDF (reference sequence). The CDR3 has 16 amino acids. J lost 0 bases, V lost 2 bases, and 4 bases had no gene match.

V gene TRBV14 combines with J gene TRBJ1-4; a possible D gene is TRBD1 (5 bases). The V and J ends lost 2 bases and 8 bases respectively, with 15 bases between them. The CDR3 totals 15 residues. Germline V lookup: CDR1 SGHDN, CDR2 FVKESK. The CDR3 DNA reads as TGTGCCAGCAGCCAATACGCGGCAGGGTCAGAAAAACTGTTTTTT. Protein product: CASSQYAAGSEKLFF.